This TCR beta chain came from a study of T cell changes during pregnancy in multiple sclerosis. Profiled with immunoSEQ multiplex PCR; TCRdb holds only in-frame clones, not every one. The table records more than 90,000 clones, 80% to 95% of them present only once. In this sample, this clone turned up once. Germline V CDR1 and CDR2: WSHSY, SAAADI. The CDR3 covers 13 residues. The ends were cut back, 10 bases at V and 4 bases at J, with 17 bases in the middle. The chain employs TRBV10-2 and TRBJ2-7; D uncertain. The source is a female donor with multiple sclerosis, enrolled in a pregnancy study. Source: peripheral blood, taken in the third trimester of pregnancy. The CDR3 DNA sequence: TGCGCCACCCCGATGTGTGGTCGGTACGAGCAGTACTTC. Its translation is CATPMCGRYEQYF.